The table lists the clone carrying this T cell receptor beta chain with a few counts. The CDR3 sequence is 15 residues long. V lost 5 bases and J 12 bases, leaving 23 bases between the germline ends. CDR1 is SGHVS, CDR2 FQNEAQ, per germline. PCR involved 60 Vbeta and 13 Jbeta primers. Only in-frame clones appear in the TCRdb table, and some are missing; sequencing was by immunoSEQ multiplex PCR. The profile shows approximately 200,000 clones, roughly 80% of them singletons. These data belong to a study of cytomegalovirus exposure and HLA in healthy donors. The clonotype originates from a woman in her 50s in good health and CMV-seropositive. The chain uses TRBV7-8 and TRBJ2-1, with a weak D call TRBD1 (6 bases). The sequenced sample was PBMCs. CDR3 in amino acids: CASSIRTVIGSGQFF. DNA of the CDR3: TGTGCCAGCAGCATCAGGACAGTCATAGGGTCGGGGCAGTTCTTC.